A single sample gave rise to the 12 T cell receptor beta chains below, sequenced in a study of blood T cell repertoires in COVID-19. Here immunoSEQ multiplex PCR was the method, and the copy in TCRdb shows in-frame clones only, minus some. The top ten clones hold around 0.53% of a sample with 30,000 or so clones, around 89% of them seen once. Sequencing was carried out using peripheral blood. The receptors shown here come from a woman in her thirties or forties with active or convalescent COVID-19.

The rearrangement joins TRBV7-6 to TRBJ2-3; no clear D gene. Germline V gene data show CDR1 as SGHVS and CDR2 as FNYEAQ. The CDR3 length is 15 residues. V was clipped by 5 bases and J by 1 base, with 13 bases between them. The CDR3 spells CASSPAVSRTDTQYF. The DNA for the CDR3 is TGTGCCAGCAGCCCCGCGGTGTCCCGCACAGATACGCAGTATTTT.

This clone has just one count. This rearrangement joins TRBV5-1 to TRBJ2-1; TRBD2 matches 8 bases. The V segment lost 7 bases and the J segment 5 bases; nucleotides outside the gene matches: 11. Per the germline V gene, CDR1 is SGHRS and CDR2 is YFSETQ. This CDR3 contains 15 residues. CDR3 nucleotide sequence: TGCGCCAGCGACGACAGCGGGGGAAGACACAATGAGCAGTTCTTC. Encoded protein: CASDDSGGRHNEQFF.

The chain couples TRBV29-1 to TRBJ1-1, with 7 bases identical to TRBD1. CDR1 and CDR2 (germline): SQVTM, ANQGSEA. CDR3 length: 13 residues. Trimming at V came to 3 bases and at J to 3 bases, leaving 4 bases not matched to a gene. The CDR3 coding sequence is TGCAGCGTTGATACAGGGGATTACACTGAAGCTTTCTTT. It translates to CSVDTGDYTEAFF.

This clone was seen more than once but under ten times. This sequence joins TRBV10-1 and TRBJ1-5; D is undetermined. Germline CDR1 WNHNN, CDR2 SYGVQD (reference sequence). The CDR3 runs to 12 residues. V lost 7 bases, J lost 6 bases, and 10 bases lay in between. In DNA form, the CDR3 reads TGCGCCAGCACGTCCCCCTTTCAGCCCCAGCATTTT. As protein: CASTSPFQPQHF.

This chain connects TRBV2 to TRBJ1-6, with D unresolved. Germline CDR1 is SNHLY and CDR2 is FYNNEI. V was cut by 7 bases and J by 3 bases, with 7 bases left in between. CDR3 length: 13 amino acids. Here the CDR3 reads CASMASYNSPLHF. CDR3 nucleotide sequence: TGTGCCAGCATGGCTAGCTATAATTCACCCCTCCACTTT.

V is TRBV5-1 and J is TRBJ2-7; the D gene is possibly TRBD2 (6 bases). The CDR3 sequence is 14 residues long. V gave up 1 base and J gave up 2 bases, with 10 bases separating them. CDR1 SGHRS and CDR2 YFSETQ come from the germline V gene. CDR3 DNA: TGCGCCAGCAGCTTGATCGGCGGGACCTACGAGCAGTACTTC. It translates to CASSLIGGTYEQYF.

The chain recombines TRBV29-1 with TRBJ2-3; D possibly corresponds to TRBD1 (6 bases). V was cut by 2 bases and J by 4 bases, with 10 bases left in between. The germline gives CDR1 SQVTM, CDR2 ANQGSEA. This CDR3 has 13 amino acids. CDR3 bases: TGCAGCGTTGAACAGGGGTTGTCAGATACGCAGTATTTT. Its translation is CSVEQGLSDTQYF.

This clone was counted only a few times. The chain uses TRBV6-4 and TRBJ1-2, with TRBD1 matching over 8 bases. There are 17 residues in the CDR3. Per the germline V gene, CDR1 is MRHNA and CDR2 is SNTAGT. J gave up 5 bases and V 5 bases, and 16 bases lay outside the gene matches. CDR3 region: CASSTDEGTGDFYGYTF. Here the CDR3 DNA reads TGTGCCAGCAGTACGGACGAGGGGACAGGTGATTTTTATGGCTACACCTTC.

V is TRBV3-1 (or the pseudogene TRBV3-2) and J is TRBJ2-1; D is possibly TRBD1 (5 bases). Deletions cut 4 bases from V and 7 bases from J, with 11 bases between. The CDR3 extends over 13 amino acids. Germline V gene lookup returns CDR1 LGHDT and CDR2 YNNKEL (reference sequence). In nucleotides, the CDR3 is TGTGCCAGCAGCCCGCCGGACATAAATGAGCAGTTCTTC. Translation gives CASSPPDINEQFF.

The CDR3 nucleotides read TGTGCCAGCAGTTCCGGGACACTAAATGAAGCTTTCTTT. This encodes CASSSGTLNEAFF. The V call is TRBV6-5, the J call TRBJ1-1, with a weak D call TRBD1 (6 bases). Per germline, CDR1 MNHEY and CDR2 SVGAGI. V was shortened by 4 bases and J by 7 bases, with 13 bases between the two germline ends. The CDR3 covers 13 residues.

The rearrangement links TRBV7-3 to TRBJ2-7, with D unresolved. The CDR3 runs to 15 residues. V was trimmed by 2 bases and J by 4 bases, leaving 15 bases between them. Germline V gives CDR1 SGHTA, CDR2 FQGTGA. This chain's CDR3 is CASSLYPADLYEQYF. The CDR3 nucleotides are TGTGCCAGCAGCTTATACCCCGCCGACTTGTACGAGCAGTACTTC. The entire variable domain, with the rest obtained from reference TRBV7-3 and TRBJ2-7, is as follows: GAGVSQTPSNKVTEKGKYVELRCDPISGHTALYWYRQSLGQGPEFLIYFQGTGAADDSGLPNDRFFAVRPEGSVSTLKIQRTERGDSAVYLCASSLYPADLYEQYFGPGTRLTVT.

This clone has more than one count but fewer than ten. The rearrangement joins TRBV2 to TRBJ1-3; D remains unclear. Germline loops: CDR1 SNHLY, CDR2 FYNNEI. This CDR3 comprises 18 residues. V lost 7 bases, J lost 2 bases, and 24 bases lay in between. The CDR3 coding sequence is TGTGCCAGCACTCTGACCCGCGACGACCTTGGAGCTGGAAACACCATATATTTT. This translates into CASTLTRDDLGAGNTIYF.